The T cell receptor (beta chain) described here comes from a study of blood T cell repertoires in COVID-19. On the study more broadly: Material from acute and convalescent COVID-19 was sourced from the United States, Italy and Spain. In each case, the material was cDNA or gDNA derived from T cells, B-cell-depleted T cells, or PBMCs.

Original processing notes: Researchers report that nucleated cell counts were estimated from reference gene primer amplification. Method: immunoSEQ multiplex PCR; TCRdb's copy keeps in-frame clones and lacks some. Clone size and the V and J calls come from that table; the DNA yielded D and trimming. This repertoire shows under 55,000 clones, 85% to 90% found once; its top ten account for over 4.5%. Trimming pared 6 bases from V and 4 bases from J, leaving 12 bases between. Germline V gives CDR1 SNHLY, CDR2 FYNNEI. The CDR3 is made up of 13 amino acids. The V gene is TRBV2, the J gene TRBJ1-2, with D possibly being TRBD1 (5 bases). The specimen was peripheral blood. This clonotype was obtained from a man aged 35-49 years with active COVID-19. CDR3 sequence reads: CASREQVPYGYTF. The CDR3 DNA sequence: TGTGCCAGCAGGGAACAGGTCCCCTATGGCTACACCTTC.